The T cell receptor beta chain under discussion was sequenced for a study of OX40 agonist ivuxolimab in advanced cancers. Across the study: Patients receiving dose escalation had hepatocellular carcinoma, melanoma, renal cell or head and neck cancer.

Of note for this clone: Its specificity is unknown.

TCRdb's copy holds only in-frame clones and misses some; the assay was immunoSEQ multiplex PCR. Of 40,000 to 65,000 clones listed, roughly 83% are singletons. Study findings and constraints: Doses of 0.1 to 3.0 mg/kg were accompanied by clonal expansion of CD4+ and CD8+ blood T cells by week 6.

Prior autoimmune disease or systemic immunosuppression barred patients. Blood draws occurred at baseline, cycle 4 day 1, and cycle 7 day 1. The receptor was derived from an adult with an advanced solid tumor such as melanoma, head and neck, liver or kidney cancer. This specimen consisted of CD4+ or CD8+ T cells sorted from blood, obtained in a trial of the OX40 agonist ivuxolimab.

The CDR3 region is CASSLVGSPNIQYF. The CDR3 nucleotides are TGTGCCAGCAGCTTAGTCGGCAGCCCAAACATTCAGTACTTC. The chain couples TRBV11-3 to TRBJ2-4; unclear D gene. CDR1 is SGHNT, CDR2 YENEEA, per germline. With 1 base removed from V and 6 bases from J, the gap between germline ends came to 10 bases. The CDR3 is made up of 14 amino acids.